This T cell receptor (beta chain) is drawn from a study of blood T cell repertoires in COVID-19. The table came from immunoSEQ multiplex PCR; TCRdb's copy has only in-frame clones and leaves some out. This table has 210,000 or so clones, roughly four fifths appearing once. V was clipped by 4 bases and J by 2 bases; unmatched bases: 8. CDR3 length: 17 amino acids. CDR1 and CDR2 from the germline V gene are SGHRS and YFSETQ. This sequence originates from a man aged 45-65 years who had recovered from COVID-19. The sequenced sample consisted of peripheral blood. V usage is TRBV5-1 and J usage is TRBJ2-2; 10 bases fit TRBD2. CDR3 protein: CASSPGTSATNTGELFF. CDR3 in DNA: TGCGCCAGCAGCCCAGGGACTAGCGCGACAAACACCGGGGAGCTGTTTTTT. The variable domain in full, with the rest retrieved from reference TRBV5-1 and TRBJ2-2, is KAGVTQTPRYLIKTRGQQVTLSCSPISGHRSVSWYQQTPGQGLQFLFEYFSETQRNKGNFPGRFSGRQFSNSRSEMNVSTLELGDSALYLCASSPGTSATNTGELFFGEGSRLTVL.